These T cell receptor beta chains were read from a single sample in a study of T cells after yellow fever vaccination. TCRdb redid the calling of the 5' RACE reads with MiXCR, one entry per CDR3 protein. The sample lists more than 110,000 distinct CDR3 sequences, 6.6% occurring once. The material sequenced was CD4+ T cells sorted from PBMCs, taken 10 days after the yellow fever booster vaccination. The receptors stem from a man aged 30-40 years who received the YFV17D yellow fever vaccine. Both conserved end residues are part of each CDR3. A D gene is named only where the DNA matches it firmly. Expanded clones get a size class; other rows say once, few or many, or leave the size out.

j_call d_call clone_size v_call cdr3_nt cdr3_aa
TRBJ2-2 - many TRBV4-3 TGCGCCAGCAGCCAAGATAGCAGGGCCGACGGGGAGCTGTTTTTT CASSQDSRADGELFF
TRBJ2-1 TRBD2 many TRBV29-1 TGCAGCGTTGAAGCGGGACTAGCGGGATACAATGAGCAGTTCTTC CSVEAGLAGYNEQFF
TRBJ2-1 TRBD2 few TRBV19 TGTGCCAGTAGTATGCGACTAGCGGGAGGTTTTTACAATGAGCAGTTCTTC CASSMRLAGGFYNEQFF
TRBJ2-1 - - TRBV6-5 TGTGCCAGCAGTTACTCGTACACTAGACGAAACAATGAGCAGTTCTTC CASSYSYTRRNNEQFF
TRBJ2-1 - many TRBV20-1 TGCAGTGCTAGCGGAGCGGCGACAAAGTACAATGAGCAGTTCTTC CSASGAATKYNEQFF
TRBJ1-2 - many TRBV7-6 TGTGCCAGCAGCCTCGGACTCGACTATGGCTACACCTTC CASSLGLDYGYTF
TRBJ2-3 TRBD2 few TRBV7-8 TGTGCCAGCAGCCTGGGACTAGCGGAGAACACAGATACGCAGTATTTT CASSLGLAENTDTQYF
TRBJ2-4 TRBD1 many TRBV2 TGTGCCAGCAGTGAGAGGGACAGGGTAGGGGTTCAGTACTTC CASSERDRVGVQYF
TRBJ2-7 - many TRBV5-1 TGCGCCAGCAGCTTGGCCGGGGGCGCGTTGGGCGAGCAGTACTTC CASSLAGGALGEQYF
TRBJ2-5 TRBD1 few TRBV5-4 TGTGCCAGCAGCTCGGGACAGGCCAGACAAGAGACCCAGTACTTC CASSSGQARQETQYF
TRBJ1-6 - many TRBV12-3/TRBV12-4 TGTGCCAGCAGCCCCAGGAATTCACCCCTCCACTTT CASSPRNSPLHF
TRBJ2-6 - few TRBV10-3 TGTGCCATCAGAACATCACAGGTCTCTGGGGCCAACGTCCTGACTTTC CAIRTSQVSGANVLTF
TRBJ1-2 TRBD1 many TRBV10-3 TGTGCCATCAGTGAAACTGGGACAGACAATGATGGCTACACCTTC CAISETGTDNDGYTF
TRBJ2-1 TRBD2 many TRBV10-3 TGTGCCATCAGCGGGGGTAGCGGGAGTAATGAGCAGTTCTTC CAISGGSGSNEQFF
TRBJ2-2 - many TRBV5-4 TGTGCCAGCGGACCTTCTGGGGTCGACACCGGGGAGCTGTTTTTT CASGPSGVDTGELFF
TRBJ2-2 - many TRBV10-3 TGTGCCATCCGGCGGGGCGCCGGGGAGCTGTTTTTT CAIRRGAGELFF
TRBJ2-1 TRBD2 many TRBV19 TGTGCCACTCCCTCTGGTAGCGGGAGTAAGAATGAGCAGTTCTTC CATPSGSGSKNEQFF
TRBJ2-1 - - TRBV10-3 TGTGCCATCAGTGGAACGAGCGGCAATGAGCAGTTCTTC CAISGTSGNEQFF
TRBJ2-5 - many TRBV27 TGTGCCAGCAGTTTATCTTTGGGCGGAGCACTAGAGACCCAGTACTTC CASSLSLGGALETQYF
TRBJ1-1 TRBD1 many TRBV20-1 TGCAGTGCTAGTGATGGGGGAGGGGGCCCAGCTTTCTTT CSASDGGGGPAFF
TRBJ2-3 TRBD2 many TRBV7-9 TGTGCCAGCACCAGCCAAGGGGGACTAGCATCCACAGATACGCAGTATTTT CASTSQGGLASTDTQYF
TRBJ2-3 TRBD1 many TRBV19 TGTGCCAGTAGTGACAGGGGGCGCTCAGATACGCAGTATTTT CASSDRGRSDTQYF
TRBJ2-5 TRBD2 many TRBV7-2 TGTGCCAGCAGCTTAGCCCTCACTAGCGGGACTGAGACCCAGTACTTC CASSLALTSGTETQYF
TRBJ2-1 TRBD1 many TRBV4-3 TGCGCCAGCAGCCGGGACAGGGCCCATGAGCAGTTCTTC CASSRDRAHEQFF
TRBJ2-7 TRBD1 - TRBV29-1 TGCAGCGCAGGACAGGGACGGTACGAGCAGTACTTC CSAGQGRYEQYF
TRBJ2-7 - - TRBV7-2 TGTGCCAGCAGCGCTCCTTCCAGCTACTACGAGCAGTACTTC CASSAPSSYYEQYF
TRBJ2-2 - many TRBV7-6 TGTGCCAGCATAGCAAATACGGCCATGACCGGGGAGCTGTTTTTT CASIANTAMTGELFF
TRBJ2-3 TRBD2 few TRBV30 TGTGCCTGGACGAATTTAAAGAGCGGGAGGAGGTATTTT CAWTNLKSGRRYF
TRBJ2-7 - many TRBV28 TGTGCCAGCAGACCCGGGACAACGGAGAACTACGAGCAGTACTTC CASRPGTTENYEQYF
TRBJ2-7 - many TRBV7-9 TGTGCCAGCAGCCGTCCCTGGGACGAGCAGTACTTC CASSRPWDEQYF
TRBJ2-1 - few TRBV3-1 TGTGCCAGCAGCCAAAACCTCTACGGGAGCTCCTACAATGAGCAGTTCTTC CASSQNLYGSSYNEQFF
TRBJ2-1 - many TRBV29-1 TGCAGCGTTGGAGGCCTTGAGCAGTTCTTC CSVGGLEQFF
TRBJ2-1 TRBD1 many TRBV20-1 TGCAGTGCTAGAGTTAGGGGACAGGGATACAATGAGCAGTTCTTC CSARVRGQGYNEQFF
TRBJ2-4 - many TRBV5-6 TGTGCCAGCAGCTTGCGGCAGGGGATAACCAAAAACATTCAGTACTTC CASSLRQGITKNIQYF